This paragraph reports one T cell receptor beta chain. This specimen comes from a study of blood T cells in healthy people across ages. No fewer than 6 million PBMCs went into each sample. CDR1 is SGHTA, CDR2 FQGNSA, per germline. The CDR3 covers 13 residues. Between the trimmed V and J ends, which lost 5 bases and 5 bases, there was a span of 11 bases. With a J-beta primer mix and a sample-barcoded 5' primer, a second PCR ran 7 to 11 cycles. TCRdb re-analysed the 5' RACE reads in MiXCR, keeping a single row per CDR3 protein. The sample contains about 1.8 million distinct CDR3 sequences, around 48% of which appear only once.

V usage is TRBV7-2 and J usage is TRBJ2-3, with D uncertain. This receptor was obtained from a woman between 35 and 50 years old in good health. Sequenced input: blood. CDR3 DNA sequence: TGTGCCAGCAGCCCCGAAGGACGAGATACGCAGTATTTT. Encoded protein: CASSPEGRDTQYF.